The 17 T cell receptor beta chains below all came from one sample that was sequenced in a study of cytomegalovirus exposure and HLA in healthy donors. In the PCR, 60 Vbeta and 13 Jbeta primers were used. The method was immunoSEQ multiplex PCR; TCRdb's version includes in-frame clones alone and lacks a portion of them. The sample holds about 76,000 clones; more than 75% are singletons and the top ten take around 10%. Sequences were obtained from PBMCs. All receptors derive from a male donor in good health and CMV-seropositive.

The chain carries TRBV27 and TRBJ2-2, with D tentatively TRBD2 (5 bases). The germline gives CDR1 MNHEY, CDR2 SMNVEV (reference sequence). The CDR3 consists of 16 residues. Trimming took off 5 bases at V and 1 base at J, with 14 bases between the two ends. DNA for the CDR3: TGTGCCAGCAGTCCCCGGACGGGGATGAACACCGGGGAGCTGTTTTTT. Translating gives CASSPRTGMNTGELFF.

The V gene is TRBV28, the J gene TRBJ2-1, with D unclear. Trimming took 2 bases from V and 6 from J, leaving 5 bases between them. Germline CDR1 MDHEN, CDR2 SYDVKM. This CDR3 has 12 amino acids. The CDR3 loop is CASSLRVNEQFF. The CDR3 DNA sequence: TGTGCCAGCAGTTTACGGGTCAATGAGCAGTTCTTC.

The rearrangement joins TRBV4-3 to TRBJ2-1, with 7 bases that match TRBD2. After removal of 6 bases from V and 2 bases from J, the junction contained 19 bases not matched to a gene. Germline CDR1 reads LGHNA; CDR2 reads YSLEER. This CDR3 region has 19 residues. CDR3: CASSRGGGLEQRAYNEQFF. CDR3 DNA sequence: TGCGCCAGCAGTCGCGGGGGAGGGCTAGAGCAAAGAGCCTACAATGAGCAGTTCTTC.

CDR3 bases: TGTGCCAGCAGCGGCAGGGTTGACAATTCACCCCTCCACTTT. Translation gives CASSGRVDNSPLHF. J is TRBJ1-6 and V is TRBV9; D may be TRBD1 (5 bases). V was trimmed by 3 bases and J by 7 bases, leaving 11 bases between them. The CDR3 is made up of 14 amino acids. Germline V gives CDR1 SGDLS, CDR2 YYNGEE.

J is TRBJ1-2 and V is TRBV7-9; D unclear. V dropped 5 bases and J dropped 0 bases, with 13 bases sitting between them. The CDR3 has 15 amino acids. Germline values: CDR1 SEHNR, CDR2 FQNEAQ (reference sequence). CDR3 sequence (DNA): TGTGCCAGCAGCCCTGGGAGAGGACCTAACTATGGCTACACCTTC. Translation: CASSPGRGPNYGYTF.

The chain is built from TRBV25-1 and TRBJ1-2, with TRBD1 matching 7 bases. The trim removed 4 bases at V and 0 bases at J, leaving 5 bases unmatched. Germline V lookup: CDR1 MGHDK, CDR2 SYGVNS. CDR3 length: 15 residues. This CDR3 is CASSAPGQPNYGYTF. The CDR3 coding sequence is TGTGCCAGCAGTGCCCCGGGACAGCCTAACTATGGCTACACCTTC.

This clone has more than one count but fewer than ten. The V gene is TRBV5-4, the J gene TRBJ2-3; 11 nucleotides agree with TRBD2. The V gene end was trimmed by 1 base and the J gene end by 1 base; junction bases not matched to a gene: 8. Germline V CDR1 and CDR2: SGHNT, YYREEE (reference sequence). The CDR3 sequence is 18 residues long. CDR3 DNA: TGTGCCAGCAGCTTGAGCGCCTTAGCGGGAGGGCGCACAGATACGCAGTATTTT. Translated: CASSLSALAGGRTDTQYF.

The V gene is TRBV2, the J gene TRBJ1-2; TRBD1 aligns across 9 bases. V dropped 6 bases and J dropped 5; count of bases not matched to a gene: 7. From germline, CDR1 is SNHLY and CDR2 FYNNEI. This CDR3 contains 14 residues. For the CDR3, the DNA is TGTGCCAGCAGGGGGACAGGGACAAGATATGGCTACACCTTC. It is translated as CASRGTGTRYGYTF.

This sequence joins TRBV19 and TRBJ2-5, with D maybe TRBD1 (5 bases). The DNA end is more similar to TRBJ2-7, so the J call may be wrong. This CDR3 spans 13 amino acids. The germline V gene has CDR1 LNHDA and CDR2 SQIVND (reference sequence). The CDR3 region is CASSSQGNYEQYF. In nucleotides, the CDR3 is TGTGCCAGTAGTTCCCAGGGAAACTACGAGCAGTACTTC.

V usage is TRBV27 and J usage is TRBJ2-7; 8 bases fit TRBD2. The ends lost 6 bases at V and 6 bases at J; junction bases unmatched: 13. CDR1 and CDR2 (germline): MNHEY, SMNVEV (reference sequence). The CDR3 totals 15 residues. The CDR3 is CASSRGSAGEREQYF. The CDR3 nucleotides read TGTGCCAGCAGCCGTGGGTCAGCGGGGGAACGCGAGCAGTACTTC.

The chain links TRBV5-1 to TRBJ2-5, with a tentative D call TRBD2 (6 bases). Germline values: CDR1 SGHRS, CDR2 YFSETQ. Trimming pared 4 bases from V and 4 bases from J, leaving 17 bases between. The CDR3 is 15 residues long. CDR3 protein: CASSRGSGRGETQYF. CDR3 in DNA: TGCGCCAGCAGCCGCGGGTCGGGGCGGGGAGAGACCCAGTACTTC.

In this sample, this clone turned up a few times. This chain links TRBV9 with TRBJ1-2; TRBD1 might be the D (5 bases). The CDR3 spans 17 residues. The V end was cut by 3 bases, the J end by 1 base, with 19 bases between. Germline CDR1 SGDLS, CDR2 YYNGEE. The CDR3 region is CASSARTDTGFNYGYTF. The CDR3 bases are TGTGCCAGCAGCGCCCGAACTGATACAGGATTTAACTATGGCTACACCTTC.

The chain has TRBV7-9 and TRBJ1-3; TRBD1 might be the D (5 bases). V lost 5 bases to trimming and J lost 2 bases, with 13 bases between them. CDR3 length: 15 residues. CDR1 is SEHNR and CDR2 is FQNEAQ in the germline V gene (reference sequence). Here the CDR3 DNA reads TGTGCCAGCAGCCTTCAAGGGGCCACTGGAAACACCATATATTTT. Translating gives CASSLQGATGNTIYF.

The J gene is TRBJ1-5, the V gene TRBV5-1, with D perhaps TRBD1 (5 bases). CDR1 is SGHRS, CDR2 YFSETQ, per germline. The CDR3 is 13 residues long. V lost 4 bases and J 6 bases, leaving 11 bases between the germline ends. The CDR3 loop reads CASSPTGGQPQHF. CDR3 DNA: TGCGCCAGCAGCCCGACGGGGGGTCAGCCCCAGCATTTT.

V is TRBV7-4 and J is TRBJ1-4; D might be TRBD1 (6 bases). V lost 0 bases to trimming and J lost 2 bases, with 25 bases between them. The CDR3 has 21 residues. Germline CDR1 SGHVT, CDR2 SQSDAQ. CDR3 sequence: CASSLAFLILRTESTNEKLFF. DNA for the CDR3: TGTGCCAGCAGCTTAGCATTCCTAATTCTTAGGACAGAGAGCACTAATGAAAAACTGTTTTTT.

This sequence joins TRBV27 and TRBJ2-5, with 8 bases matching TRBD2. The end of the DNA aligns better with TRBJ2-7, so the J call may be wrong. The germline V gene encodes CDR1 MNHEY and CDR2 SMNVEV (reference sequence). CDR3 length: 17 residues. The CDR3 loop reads CASSLESPSGGPSEQYF. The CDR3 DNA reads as TGTGCCAGCAGTTTAGAATCCCCCTCGGGGGGGCCGTCCGAGCAGTACTTC.

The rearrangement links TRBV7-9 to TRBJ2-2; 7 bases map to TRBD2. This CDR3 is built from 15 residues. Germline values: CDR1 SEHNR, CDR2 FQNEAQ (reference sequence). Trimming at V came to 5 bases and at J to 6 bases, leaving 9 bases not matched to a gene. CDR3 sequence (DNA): TGTGCCAGCAGCCCTGGCGGGGGTGCGGCCGGGGAGCTGTTTTTT. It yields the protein CASSPGGGAAGELFF.